This T cell receptor beta chain was obtained from a study of T cell responses to AZD1222 COVID-19 vaccine. The study, taken as a whole, reports: Most donors were white British, females outnumbered males, and clonal diversity was possibly underestimated. With two AZD1222 doses given, Spike-specific TCR breadth and depth both rose. Seropositivity was recorded at baseline in only a handful of AZD1222 recipients.

This clone was counted a few times. What it binds is unknown. Data came from immunoSEQ multiplex PCR; TCRdb stores just in-frame clones and leaves some out. The sample includes some 90,000 clones, approximately 91% of them seen just once. CDR1 is SGHRS, CDR2 YFSETQ, per germline. CDR3 length: 14 residues. The ends were cut back, 4 bases at V and 2 bases at J, with 11 bases in the middle. Here the sequenced sample was peripheral blood, taken on day 0 of AZD1222 vaccination. The V gene is TRBV5-1, the J gene TRBJ2-3, with D possibly TRBD2 on 6 matching bases. This receptor was obtained from an adult in good health. Here the CDR3 DNA reads TGCGCCAGCAGCCCCGGGAGCGACACAGATACGCAGTATTTT. Translating gives CASSPGSDTDTQYF. Filled out from reference TRBV5-1 and TRBJ2-3, the complete variable domain reads KAGVTQTPRYLIKTRGQQVTLSCSPISGHRSVSWYQQTPGQGLQFLFEYFSETQRNKGNFPGRFSGRQFSNSRSEMNVSTLELGDSALYLCASSPGSDTDTQYFGPGTRLTVL.